This T cell receptor beta chain was profiled in a study of blood T cells in healthy people across ages. Germline V gene lookup returns CDR1 SGHTA and CDR2 FQGNSA. CDR3 length equals 15 residues. The second PCR ran roughly 6 to 11 cycles with a sample-barcoded 5' primer and J-beta primers. There were at least 2.5 million CDR3-containing paired-end reads obtained from each sample. TCRdb reprocessed the 5' RACE reads with MiXCR, giving one entry per CDR3 protein. The data contain hundreds of thousands of distinct CDR3 sequences, approximately 55% of them singletons. This clonotype came up a few times. The TCR sequence derives from a man older than 75 in good health. J is TRBJ2-4 and V is TRBV7-2, with D possibly matching TRBD2 (5 bases). The DNA matches TRBJ2-7 better at its end, which makes the J call doubtful. The sequenced sample consisted of blood. CDR3: CASSPTDSVGYEQYF. CDR3 nucleotide sequence: TGTGCCAGCAGCCCCACCGATAGCGTTGGCTACGAGCAGTACTTC.